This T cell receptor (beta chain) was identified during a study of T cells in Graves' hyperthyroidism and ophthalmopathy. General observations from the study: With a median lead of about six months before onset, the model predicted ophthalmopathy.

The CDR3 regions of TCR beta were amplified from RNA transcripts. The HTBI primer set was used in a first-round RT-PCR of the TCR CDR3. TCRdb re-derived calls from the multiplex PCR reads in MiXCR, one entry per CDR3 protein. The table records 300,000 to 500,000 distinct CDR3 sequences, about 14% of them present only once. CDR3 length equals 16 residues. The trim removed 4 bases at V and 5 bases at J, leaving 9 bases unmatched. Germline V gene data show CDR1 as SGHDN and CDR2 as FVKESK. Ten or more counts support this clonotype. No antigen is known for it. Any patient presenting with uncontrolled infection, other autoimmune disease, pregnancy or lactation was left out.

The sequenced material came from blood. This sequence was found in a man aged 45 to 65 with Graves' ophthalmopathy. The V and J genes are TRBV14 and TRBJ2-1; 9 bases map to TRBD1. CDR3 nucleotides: TGTGCCAGCAGCCCATATCGGGACAGGGAAAACAATGAGCAGTTCTTC. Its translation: CASSPYRDRENNEQFF.